This T cell receptor beta chain was obtained from a study of neoadjuvant nivolumab and ipilimumab in lung cancer. Findings and caveats of the study: Compared with tumor-adjacent uninvolved lung, resected tumors showed greater richness and clonality.

The J segment lost 4 bases and the V segment lost 7 bases, leaving 2 bases of the junction unmatched. CDR3 length equals 14 residues. Germline V gene data show CDR1 as ENHRY and CDR2 as SYGVKD. Assay: immunoSEQ multiplex PCR; the TCRdb copy retains only in-frame clones and omits some. Of approximately 10,000 clones in the sample, around three quarters were seen once. This clone showed up just once. Its cognate antigen is unknown. The source was tumor tissue, collected after neoadjuvant nivolumab, alone or with ipilimumab, at or shortly before surgery. The chain recombines TRBV10-3 with TRBJ2-7; 15 nucleotides agree with TRBD2. This clonotype originated in an adult with non-small cell lung cancer. The CDR3 DNA sequence: TGTGCCATCAAAGGGACTAGCGGGGGGTACGAGCAGTACTTC. This gives the protein CAIKGTSGGYEQYF.